This TCR beta chain is drawn from a study of T-cell memory formation after mild COVID-19. Study information: For the most part, TCR clusters were specific to one donor.

Regarding the study as a whole: Memory cells collected pre-infection included some clones that later responded, suggesting cross-reactive memory joined.

Concerning this clonotype itself: Its antigen is currently unknown.

V was cut by 3 bases and J by 4 bases, with 19 bases left in between. The V gene's germline CDR1 is KGHSH and CDR2 LQKENI. The CDR3 consists of 16 residues. Each CDR3 protein is one row after TCRdb ran MiXCR on the 5' RACE reads. This table has hundreds of thousands of distinct CDR3 sequences, 28% appearing once. The rearrangement uses TRBV18 and TRBJ2-7; TRBD1 or TRBD2 may be the D gene (5 bases each). The sequence came from an adult woman who had mild COVID-19 (a few samples of this study predate the infection). Cell type and time point are not known. The source material was PBMCs or a T cell subset sorted from them (not recorded which). The CDR3 spells CASSPPGQLGIYEQYF. CDR3 in DNA: TGTGCCAGCTCACCTCCGGGGCAGTTGGGGATTTACGAGCAGTACTTC.